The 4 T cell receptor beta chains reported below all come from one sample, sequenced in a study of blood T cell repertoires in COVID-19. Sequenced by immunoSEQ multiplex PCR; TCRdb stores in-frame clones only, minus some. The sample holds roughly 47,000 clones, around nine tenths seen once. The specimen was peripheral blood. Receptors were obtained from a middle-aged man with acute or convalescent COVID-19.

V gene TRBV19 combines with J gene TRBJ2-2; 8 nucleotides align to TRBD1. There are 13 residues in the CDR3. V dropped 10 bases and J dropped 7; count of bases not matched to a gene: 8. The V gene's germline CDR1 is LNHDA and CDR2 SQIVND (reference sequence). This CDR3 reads CAIGQGGVGELFF. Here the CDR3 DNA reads TGTGCCATAGGACAGGGAGGCGTCGGGGAGCTGTTTTTT. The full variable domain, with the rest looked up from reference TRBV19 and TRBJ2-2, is DGGITQSPKYLFRKEGQNVTLSCEQNLNHDAMYWYRQDPGQGLRLIYYSQIVNDFQKGDIAEGYSVSREKKESFPLTVTSAQKNPTAFYLCAIGQGGVGELFFGEGSRLTVL.

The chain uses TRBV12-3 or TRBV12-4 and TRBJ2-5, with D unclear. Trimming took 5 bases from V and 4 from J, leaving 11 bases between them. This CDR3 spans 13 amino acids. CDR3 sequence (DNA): TGTGCCAGCAGTCTACCCCCGGGAGAGACCCAGTACTTC. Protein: CASSLPPGETQYF.

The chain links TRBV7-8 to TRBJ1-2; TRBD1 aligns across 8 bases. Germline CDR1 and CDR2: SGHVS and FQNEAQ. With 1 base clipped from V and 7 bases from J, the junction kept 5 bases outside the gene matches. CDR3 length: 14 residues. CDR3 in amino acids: CASSLGDRLFGYTF. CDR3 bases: TGTGCCAGCAGCTTAGGGGACAGGCTATTTGGCTACACCTTC.

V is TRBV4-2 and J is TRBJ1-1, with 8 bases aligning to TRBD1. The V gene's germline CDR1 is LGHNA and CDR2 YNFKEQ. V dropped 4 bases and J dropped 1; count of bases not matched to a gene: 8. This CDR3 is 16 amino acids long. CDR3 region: CASSLRQGRGNTEAFF. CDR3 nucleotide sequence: TGTGCCAGCAGCCTCAGACAGGGGCGCGGGAACACTGAAGCTTTCTTT.